The entry that follows covers one T cell receptor (beta chain) sequence. The CDR3 is 14 residues long. V lost 4 bases to trimming and J lost 7 bases; unmatched junction nucleotides: 6. CDR1 SGHRS and CDR2 YFSETQ come from the germline V gene. The protocol was immunoSEQ multiplex PCR, while the TCRdb copy is restricted to in-frame clones and leaves out a portion. This table has 200,000 to 300,000 clones, about 86% appearing once. This specimen comes from a study of cytomegalovirus exposure and HLA in healthy donors. V and J are TRBV5-1 and TRBJ2-7, with 12 bases matching TRBD1. The origin of this receptor is a woman aged 30 to 39 in good health and CMV-seropositive. Sequenced input: PBMCs. CDR3 DNA sequence: TGCGCCAGCAGCGCGGGACAGGGGGCGCGAGAGCAGTACTTC. This sequence encodes CASSAGQGAREQYF.